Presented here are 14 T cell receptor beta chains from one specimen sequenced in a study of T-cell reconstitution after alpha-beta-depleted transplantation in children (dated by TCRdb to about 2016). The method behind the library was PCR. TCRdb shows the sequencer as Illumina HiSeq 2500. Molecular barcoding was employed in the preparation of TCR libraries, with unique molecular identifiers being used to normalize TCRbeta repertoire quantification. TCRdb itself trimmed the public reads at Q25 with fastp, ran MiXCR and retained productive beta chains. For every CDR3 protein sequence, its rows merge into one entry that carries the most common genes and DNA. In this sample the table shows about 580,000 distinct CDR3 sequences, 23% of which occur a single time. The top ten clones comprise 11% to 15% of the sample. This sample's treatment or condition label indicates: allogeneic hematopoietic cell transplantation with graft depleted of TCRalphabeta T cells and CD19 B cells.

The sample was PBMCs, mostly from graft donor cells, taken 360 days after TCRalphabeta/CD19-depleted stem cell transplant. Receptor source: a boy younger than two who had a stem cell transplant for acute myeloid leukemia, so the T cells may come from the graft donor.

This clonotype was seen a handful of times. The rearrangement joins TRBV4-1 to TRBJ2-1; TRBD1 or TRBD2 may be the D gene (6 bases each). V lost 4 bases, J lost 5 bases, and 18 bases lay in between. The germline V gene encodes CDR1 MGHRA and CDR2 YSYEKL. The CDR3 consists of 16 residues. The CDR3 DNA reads TGCGCCAGCAGCCTTTCGGGACTGGGGGCGGACAATGAGCAGTTCTTC. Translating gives CASSLSGLGADNEQFF.

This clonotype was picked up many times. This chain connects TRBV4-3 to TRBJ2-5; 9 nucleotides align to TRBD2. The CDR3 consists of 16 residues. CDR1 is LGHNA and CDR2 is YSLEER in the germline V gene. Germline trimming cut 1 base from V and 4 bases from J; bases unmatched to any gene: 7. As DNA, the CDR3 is TGCGCCAGCAGCCAAGGATGGGGACTAGCTAGAGAGACCCAGTACTTC. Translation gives CASSQGWGLARETQYF.

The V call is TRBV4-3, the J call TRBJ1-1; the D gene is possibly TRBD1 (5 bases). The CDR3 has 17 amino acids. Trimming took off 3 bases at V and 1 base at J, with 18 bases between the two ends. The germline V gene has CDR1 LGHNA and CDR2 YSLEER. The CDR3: CASSHYLIDGTNTEAFF. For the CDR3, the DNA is TGCGCCAGCAGCCATTATCTCATTGACGGGACGAACACTGAAGCTTTCTTT.

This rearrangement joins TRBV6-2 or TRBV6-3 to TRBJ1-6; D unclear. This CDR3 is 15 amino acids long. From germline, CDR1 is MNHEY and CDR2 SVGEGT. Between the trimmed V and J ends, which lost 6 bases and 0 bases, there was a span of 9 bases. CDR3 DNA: TGTGCCAGCAGATTCATGAGCTCCTATAATTCACCCCTCCACTTT. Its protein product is CASRFMSSYNSPLHF.

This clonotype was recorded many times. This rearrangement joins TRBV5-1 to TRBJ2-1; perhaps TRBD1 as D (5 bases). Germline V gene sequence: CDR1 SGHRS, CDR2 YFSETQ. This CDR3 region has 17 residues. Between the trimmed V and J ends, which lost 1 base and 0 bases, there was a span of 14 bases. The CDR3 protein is CASSLFPLTDSYNEQFF. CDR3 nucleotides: TGCGCCAGCAGCTTGTTCCCTTTGACAGACTCCTACAATGAGCAGTTCTTC.

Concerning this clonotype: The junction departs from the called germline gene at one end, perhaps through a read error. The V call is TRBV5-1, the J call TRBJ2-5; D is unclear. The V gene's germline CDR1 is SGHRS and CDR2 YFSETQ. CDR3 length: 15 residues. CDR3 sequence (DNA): TGCGCCAGCAGCTTGAGCTTCAGAGACCAAGAGACCCAGCACTTC. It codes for CASSLSFRDQETQHF.

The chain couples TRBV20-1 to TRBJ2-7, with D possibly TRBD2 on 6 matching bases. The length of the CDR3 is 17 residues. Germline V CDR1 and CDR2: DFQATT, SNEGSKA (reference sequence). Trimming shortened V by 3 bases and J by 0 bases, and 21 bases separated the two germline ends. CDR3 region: CSASPLGRRGGSYEQYF. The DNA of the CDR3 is TGCAGTGCTAGCCCTCTTGGGCGGCGGGGTGGCTCCTACGAGCAGTACTTC.

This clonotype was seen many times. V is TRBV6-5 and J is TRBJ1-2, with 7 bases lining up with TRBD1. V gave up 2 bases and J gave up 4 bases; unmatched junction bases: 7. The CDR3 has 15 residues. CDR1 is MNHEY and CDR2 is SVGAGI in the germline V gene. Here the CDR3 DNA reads TGTGCCAGCAGTTACCCGGACAGGTCGGGCTATGGCTACACCTTC. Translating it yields CASSYPDRSGYGYTF.

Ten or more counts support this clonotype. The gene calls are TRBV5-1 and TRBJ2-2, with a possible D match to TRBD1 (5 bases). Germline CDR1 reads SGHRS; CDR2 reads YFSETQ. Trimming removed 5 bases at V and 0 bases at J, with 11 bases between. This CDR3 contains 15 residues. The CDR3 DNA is TGCGCCAGCAGGTCGGACATCCCGAACACCGGGGAGCTGTTTTTT. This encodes CASRSDIPNTGELFF.

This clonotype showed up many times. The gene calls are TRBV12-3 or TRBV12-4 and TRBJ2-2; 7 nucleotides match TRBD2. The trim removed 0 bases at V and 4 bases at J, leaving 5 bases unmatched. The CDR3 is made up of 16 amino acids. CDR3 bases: TGTGCCAGCAGTTTAGCGGGGGGGATCGGCACCGGGGAGCTGTTTTTT. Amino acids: CASSLAGGIGTGELFF.

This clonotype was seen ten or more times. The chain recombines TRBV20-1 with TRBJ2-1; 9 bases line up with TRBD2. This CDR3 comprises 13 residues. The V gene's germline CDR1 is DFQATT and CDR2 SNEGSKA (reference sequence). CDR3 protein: CRVSRGGNNEQFF. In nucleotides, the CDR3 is TGCAGGGTCTCGCGGGGGGGCAACAATGAGCAGTTCTTC.

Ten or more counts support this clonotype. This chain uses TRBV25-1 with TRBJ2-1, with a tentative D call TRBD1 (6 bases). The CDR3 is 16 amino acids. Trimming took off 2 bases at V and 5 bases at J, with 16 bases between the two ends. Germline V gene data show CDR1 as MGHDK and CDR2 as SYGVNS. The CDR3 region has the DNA TGTGCCAGCAGTGAACCGCAGGGGTTCGTGGACAATGAGCAGTTCTTC. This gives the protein CASSEPQGFVDNEQFF.

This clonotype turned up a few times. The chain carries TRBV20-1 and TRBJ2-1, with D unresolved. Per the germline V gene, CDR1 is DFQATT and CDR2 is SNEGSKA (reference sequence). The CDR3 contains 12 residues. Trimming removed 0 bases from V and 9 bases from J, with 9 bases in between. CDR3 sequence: CSARDWSGEQFF. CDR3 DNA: TGCAGTGCTAGAGATTGGTCTGGTGAGCAGTTCTTC.

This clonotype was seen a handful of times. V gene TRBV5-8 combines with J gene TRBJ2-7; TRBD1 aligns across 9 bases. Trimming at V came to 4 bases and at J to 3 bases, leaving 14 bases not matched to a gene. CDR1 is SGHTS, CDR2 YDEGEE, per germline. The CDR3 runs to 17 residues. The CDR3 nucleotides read TGTGCCAGCAGCCATTTCACCGGGACAGGGTATTACTACGAGCAGTACTTC. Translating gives CASSHFTGTGYYYEQYF.